The sequence of this T cell receptor beta chain was determined in a study of T cell clonality in common variable immunodeficiency. Here immunoSEQ multiplex PCR was the method, and the copy in TCRdb shows in-frame clones only, minus some. This sample comprises tens of thousands of clones, none seen once only. General study findings and limits: Reportedly, TCR beta sequences from common variable immunodeficiency showed fewer deletions and N-nucleotide insertions. Shared TCRbeta clones were fewer between CVID subjects than controls.

The CDR3 length is 18 residues. After removal of 2 bases from V and 1 base from J, the junction contained 4 bases not matched to a gene. Germline-derived CDR1 and CDR2 are WSHSY and SAAADI. This clone was seen ten or more times. Its antigen is undetermined. The sequenced fragment ends 3 residues before the CDR3 boundary, so the rest is inferred from the germline J gene. The rearrangement links TRBV10-2 to TRBJ2-3, with 15 bases fitting TRBD2. The sequencing input was peripheral blood mononuclear cells. The TCR originated in a person between 18 and 75 years old in good health. The CDR3 DNA, read in part, is TGCGCCAGCAGTGAGATAGGACTAGCGGGAGGGGGCACAGATACG. Residues: CASSEIGLAGGGTDT. The CDR3 as a whole reads CASSEIGLAGGGTDTQYF.